The 19 T cell receptor beta chains below come from one sample, sequenced in a study of blood T cell repertoires in COVID-19. The table came from immunoSEQ multiplex PCR; TCRdb's copy has only in-frame clones and leaves some out. The sample yields more than 200,000 clones, around 86% seen once. Input material: peripheral blood. All receptors come from an elderly woman with COVID-19, enrolled during active disease.

The chain is built from TRBV18 and TRBJ1-2, with 11 bases fitting TRBD1. With 5 bases clipped from V and 2 bases from J, the junction kept 10 bases outside the gene matches. This CDR3 has 17 residues. CDR1 and CDR2 (germline): KGHSH, LQKENI. CDR3 coding DNA: TGTGCCAGCTCATCCGGGACAGGGGGAATGGGGAACTATGGCTACACCTTC. It translates to CASSSGTGGMGNYGYTF. Drawing the rest from reference TRBV18 and TRBJ1-2, the complete variable domain is NAGVMQNPRHLVRRRGQEARLRCSPMKGHSHVYWYRQLPEEGLKFMVYLQKENIIDESGMPKERFSAEFPKEGPSILRIQQVVRGDSAAYFCASSSGTGGMGNYGYTFGSGTRLTVV.

This clone was recorded a few times. This chain links TRBV7-3 with TRBJ2-5, with TRBD2 matching over 7 bases. The CDR3 length is 13 residues. V was clipped by 4 bases and J by 7 bases; unmatched bases: 6. CDR1 is SGHTA, CDR2 FQGTGA, per germline. DNA of the CDR3: TGTGCCAGCAGCTCCATGGAGCGGGGGACCCAGTACTTC. Its translation: CASSSMERGTQYF.

V gene TRBV27 combines with J gene TRBJ1-3; possibly TRBD1 for D (5 bases). The ends were cut back, 8 bases at V and 1 base at J, with 12 bases in the middle. The CDR3 is made up of 14 amino acids. Germline loops: CDR1 MNHEY, CDR2 SMNVEV (reference sequence). The CDR3 region is CASREGLSGNTIYF. The CDR3 nucleotides read TGTGCCAGCCGGGAGGGGCTGTCTGGAAACACCATATATTTT.

V is TRBV9 and J is TRBJ2-3; TRBD2 aligns across 8 bases. V shed 5 bases and J 3 bases; nucleotides not matched to a gene: 8. Looked up from germline, CDR1 is SGDLS and CDR2 is YYNGEE. This CDR3 is 15 amino acids long. CDR3 protein: CASSSREGWTDTQYF. The CDR3 DNA reads TGTGCCAGCAGTTCCCGGGAGGGGTGGACAGATACGCAGTATTTT.

This chain connects TRBV4-2 to TRBJ2-2, with 10 positions matching TRBD2. The V gene end was trimmed by 0 bases and the J gene end by 5 bases; junction bases not matched to a gene: 6. CDR1 is LGHNA, CDR2 YNFKEQ, per germline. The CDR3 runs to 17 residues. CDR3 loop: CASSQEASGGGTGELFF. In nucleotides, the CDR3 is TGTGCCAGCAGCCAAGAAGCTAGCGGGGGAGGTACCGGGGAGCTGTTTTTT.

The gene calls are TRBV18 and TRBJ2-3; 7 positions match TRBD1. The CDR3 has 15 residues. Germline trimming cut 3 bases from V and 4 bases from J; bases unmatched to any gene: 7. The germline CDR1 and CDR2 sequences are KGHSH and LQKENI. Here the CDR3 DNA reads TGTGCCAGCTCACCCCGCCAGGGGGTATCAGATACGCAGTATTTT. Amino acid sequence: CASSPRQGVSDTQYF.

This chain links TRBV6-5 with TRBJ1-1; perhaps TRBD1 as D (5 bases). The CDR3 covers 14 residues. Germline CDR1 MNHEY, CDR2 SVGAGI. Trimming left V 4 bases short and J 3 bases short, with 12 bases between. The CDR3: CASSSGWGDTEAFF. CDR3 sequence (DNA): TGTGCCAGCAGTTCGGGATGGGGGGACACTGAAGCTTTCTTT.

The J gene is TRBJ1-1, the V gene TRBV7-3, with D perhaps TRBD1 (5 bases). The germline CDR1 and CDR2 sequences are SGHTA and FQGTGA. The V end lost 0 bases, the J end lost 4 bases, and 12 bases lay between the germline ends. The CDR3 loop spans 15 amino acids. The chain's CDR3 is CASSLTGGMGTEAFF. The CDR3 DNA sequence: TGTGCCAGCAGCTTAACTGGGGGGATGGGCACTGAAGCTTTCTTT.

V gene TRBV11-3 combines with J gene TRBJ1-2; 7 nucleotides align to TRBD1. J gave up 5 bases and V 5 bases, and 14 bases lay outside the gene matches. CDR1 is SGHNT, CDR2 YENEEA, per germline. The CDR3 sequence is 16 residues long. CDR3 region: CASSPSTEGASYGYTF. The CDR3 DNA is TGTGCCAGCAGCCCGTCCACCGAGGGGGCTTCTTATGGCTACACCTTC. The whole variable domain, remainder taken from reference TRBV11-3 and TRBJ1-2, is EAGVVQSPRYKIIEKKQPVAFWCNPISGHNTLYWYLQNLGQGPELLIRYENEEAVDDSQLPKDRFSAERLKGVDSTLKIQPAELGDSAVYLCASSPSTEGASYGYTFGSGTRLTVV.

With respect to this clone: The germline gene is not matched at one end of the junction; a read error may be the cause. This chain links TRBV5-5 with TRBJ1-2, with TRBD1 identical over 10 bases. Germline values: CDR1 SGHKS, CDR2 YYEKEE (reference sequence). The CDR3 is 12 residues long. CDR3 sequence reads: CASSWVPGQGSF. The CDR3 nucleotides read TGTGCCAGCAGCTGGGTACCGGGACAGGGGTCTTTC.

This chain uses TRBV11-2 with TRBJ2-3; TRBD2 matches at 7 bases. V dropped 5 bases and J dropped 2; count of bases not matched to a gene: 10. The CDR3 is made up of 16 amino acids. Germline CDR1 SGHAT, CDR2 FQNNGV. The CDR3 reads CASSTHLAASTDTQYF. The DNA for the CDR3 is TGTGCCAGCAGCACGCATCTAGCGGCCTCCACAGATACGCAGTATTTT.

This clone came up a few times. Other DNA sequences in the sample encode the same CDR3. The chain couples TRBV10-3 to TRBJ1-5; D is ambiguous. The CDR3 covers 14 residues. Trimming took off 0 bases at V and 2 bases at J, with 5 bases between the two ends. The germline CDR1 and CDR2 sequences are ENHRY and SYGVKD. The CDR3 DNA reads TGTGCCATCAGTGAGTCGGGAGGCAATCAGCCCCAGCATTTT. It encodes CAISESGGNQPQHF.

This clone was observed a few times. The rearrangement joins TRBV18 to TRBJ2-7; D may be TRBD2 (5 bases). V lost 1 base and J lost 0, with 10 bases in between. The CDR3 consists of 15 residues. Germline CDR1 reads KGHSH; CDR2 reads LQKENI. This CDR3 reads CASSPRGRSSYEQYF. In nucleotides, the CDR3 is TGTGCCAGCTCACCACGCGGGCGGAGCTCCTACGAGCAGTACTTC.

The chain links TRBV3-1 (or the pseudogene TRBV3-2) to TRBJ1-6; 11 bases line up with TRBD1. With 6 bases clipped from V and 9 bases from J, the junction kept 10 bases outside the gene matches. This CDR3 spans 16 amino acids. Germline V gives CDR1 LGHDT, CDR2 YNNKEL (reference sequence). DNA of the CDR3: TGTGCCAGCAGTCCCGGGACAGGGGGGGACCCTTCACCCCTCCACTTT. It codes for CASSPGTGGDPSPLHF.

The J gene is TRBJ1-4, the V gene TRBV7-2; the D gene is possibly TRBD1 (5 bases). Deletions cut 0 bases from V and 4 bases from J, with 9 bases between. This CDR3 region has 15 residues. Looked up from germline, CDR1 is SGHTA and CDR2 is FQGNSA. The CDR3 loop reads CASSLAARGNEKLFF. The CDR3 coding sequence is TGTGCCAGCAGCTTAGCGGCAAGGGGTAATGAAAAACTGTTTTTT. Variable domain in full (rest from reference TRBV7-2 and TRBJ1-4): GAGVSQSPSNKVTEKGKDVELRCDPISGHTALYWYRQSLGQGLEFLIYFQGNSAPDKSGLPSDRFSAERTGGSVSTLTIQRTQQEDSAVYLCASSLAARGNEKLFFGSGTQLSVL.

This clone was observed once. The V call is TRBV5-1, the J call TRBJ1-3; 10 bases match TRBD1. Trimming cost V 0 bases and J 5 bases; bases outside gene matches: 2. The V gene's germline CDR1 is SGHRS and CDR2 YFSETQ. The CDR3 is made up of 15 amino acids. DNA of the CDR3: TGCGCCAGCAGCTTGGGACAGGGGGCTCGAAACACCATATATTTT. Translated: CASSLGQGARNTIYF.

V usage is TRBV5-1 and J usage is TRBJ1-1; 7 bases are shared with TRBD1. The length of the CDR3 is 15 residues. Germline V gene sequence: CDR1 SGHRS, CDR2 YFSETQ. V lost 1 base to trimming and J lost 9 bases; unmatched junction nucleotides: 12. The CDR3 spells CASSLLTGAQVKAFF. As DNA, the CDR3 is TGCGCCAGCAGCTTGCTCACAGGGGCGCAGGTAAAAGCTTTCTTT.

Only one count was recorded for this clone. V usage is TRBV6-4 and J usage is TRBJ1-2, with D uncertain. This CDR3 has 10 amino acids. The ends were cut back, 5 bases at V and 8 bases at J, with 6 bases in the middle. Germline V lookup: CDR1 MRHNA, CDR2 SNTAGT. Here the CDR3 reads CASSPQGYTF. CDR3 DNA sequence: TGTGCCAGCAGTCCTCAGGGCTACACCTTC.

The rearrangement uses TRBV4-1 and TRBJ2-7, with 7 bases that match TRBD2. Unmatched junction bases numbered 9, after V lost 2 bases and J lost 2 bases. The CDR3 is 16 amino acids. Germline V gives CDR1 MGHRA, CDR2 YSYEKL. CDR3 residues: CASSQTPVGGTYEQYF. The CDR3 DNA sequence: TGCGCCAGCAGCCAAACTCCGGTGGGGGGGACCTACGAGCAGTACTTC.